The 24 T cell receptor beta chains given below trace back to one sample, sequenced in a study of human T cells and chemical hapten exposure. Time point noted: patch test 1, 2 weeks after DPC sensitization. As to treatment: therapeutic diphenylcyclopropenone sensitization with weekly scalp DPC. Each CDR3 protein is one row after TCRdb ran MiXCR on the RACE reads. The repertoire holds 74,000 or so distinct CDR3 sequences, with about 10% as singletons. The source was whole blood, collected in connection with sensitization to the hapten diphenylcyclopropenone (DPC). The receptors stem from a woman aged 55 to 70 with alopecia areata. Some clones in this sample may be carry-over from other donors' samples.

V usage is TRBV29-1 and J usage is TRBJ1-5; perhaps TRBD1 as D (6 bases). Germline V gene lookup returns CDR1 SQVTM and CDR2 ANQGSEA. V was trimmed by 7 bases and J by 2 bases, leaving 15 bases between them. CDR3 size: 14 residues. The CDR3 protein is CSAGGGRGNQPQHF. CDR3 nucleotides: TGCAGCGCGGGGGGCGGCAGGGGCAATCAGCCCCAGCATTTT. The full variable domain, with the rest looked up from reference TRBV29-1 and TRBJ1-5, is SAVISQKPSRDICQRGTSLTIQCQVDSQVTMMFWYRQQPGQSLTLIATANQGSEATYESGFVIDKFPISRPNLTFSTLTVSNMSPEDSSIYLCSAGGGRGNQPQHFGDGTRLSIL.

This clonotype has just a few counts. V is TRBV5-1 and J is TRBJ2-1; a weak D match, TRBD2 (5 bases). CDR3 length: 15 residues. The V end lost 2 bases, the J end lost 3 bases, and 12 bases lay between the germline ends. CDR1 and CDR2 (germline): SGHRS, YFSETQ. CDR3 nucleotide sequence: TGCGCCAGCAGCTTACCGGGGTACCTCTACAATGAGCAGTTCTTC. Protein: CASSLPGYLYNEQFF. Looking up the rest from reference TRBV5-1 and TRBJ2-1 gives the full variable domain: KAGVTQTPRYLIKTRGQQVTLSCSPISGHRSVSWYQQTPGQGLQFLFEYFSETQRNKGNFPGRFSGRQFSNSRSEMNVSTLELGDSALYLCASSLPGYLYNEQFFGPGTRLTVL.

The J gene is TRBJ2-1, the V gene TRBV5-1, with TRBD2 matching over 7 bases. V lost 2 bases to trimming and J lost 3 bases; unmatched junction nucleotides: 2. CDR3 length equals 14 residues. Per germline, CDR1 SGHRS and CDR2 YFSETQ. In nucleotides, the CDR3 is TGCGCCAGCAGCTTTCCGGGGGGCTACAATGAGCAGTTCTTC. This translates into CASSFPGGYNEQFF.

The table lists this clonotype with a few counts. The chain recombines TRBV18 with TRBJ1-1; TRBD1 matches at 8 bases. Germline CDR1 KGHSH, CDR2 LQKENI. The CDR3 covers 19 residues. V lost 3 bases to trimming and J lost 0 bases; unmatched junction nucleotides: 15. CDR3 in DNA: TGTGCCAGCTCACCTTCCCAGTCCGGGACAGGACTTATGAACACTGAAGCTTTCTTT. Translating gives CASSPSQSGTGLMNTEAFF. The full variable domain, rest sourced from reference TRBV18 and TRBJ1-1, is NAGVMQNPRHLVRRRGQEARLRCSPMKGHSHVYWYRQLPEEGLKFMVYLQKENIIDESGMPKERFSAEFPKEGPSILRIQQVVRGDSAAYFCASSPSQSGTGLMNTEAFFGQGTRLTVV.

The V and J genes are TRBV6-2 or TRBV6-3 and TRBJ1-1; TRBD1 matches at 7 bases. The CDR3 covers 16 residues. J was trimmed by 1 base and V by 1 base; bases with no gene match: 6. Germline V CDR1 and CDR2: MNHEY, SVGEGT. CDR3 sequence (DNA): TGTGCCAGCAGTTACTGGGGAGGGGGCCCGAACACTGAAGCTTTCTTT. The encoded protein is CASSYWGGGPNTEAFF.

Turning to this clonotype: Possible read error: a much larger clone is one base away. CDR3 sequence: CASTKTGADRQYF. DNA for the CDR3: TGTGCCAGCACTAAGACTGGGGCGGATAGGCAGTATTTT. The J gene is TRBJ2-3, the V gene TRBV5-4; possible D gene TRBD1, 5 bases. This CDR3 is built from 13 residues. CDR1 is SGHNT and CDR2 is YYREEE in the germline V gene (reference sequence).

This clonotype came up many times. In nucleotides, the CDR3 is TGCAGCGTAGAGTATTCCGGGGAGCTGTTTTTT. Residues: CSVEYSGELFF. The gene calls are TRBV29-1 and TRBJ2-2; D not certain. The V and J ends lost 6 bases and 6 bases respectively, with 8 bases between them. Germline values: CDR1 SQVTM, CDR2 ANQGSEA. The CDR3 extends over 11 amino acids.

This clonotype was seen a few times. The CDR3: CATSRGLPAYEQYF. The CDR3 DNA follows: TGTGCCACCAGCAGGGGACTACCAGCCTACGAGCAGTACTTC. This rearrangement joins TRBV15 to TRBJ2-7; 7 bases are shared with TRBD2. The CDR3 has 14 residues. V lost 3 bases and J lost 2; bases outside the gene matches: 4. Germline V gene sequence: CDR1 LNHNV, CDR2 YYDKDF (reference sequence).

There are many counts of this clonotype. This chain joins TRBV7-6 and TRBJ1-4; no firm D call. The CDR3 runs to 17 residues. With 6 bases removed from V and 1 base from J, the gap between germline ends came to 18 bases. The germline gives CDR1 SGHVS, CDR2 FNYEAQ. CDR3 nucleotides: TGTGCCAGCAGGAAAGGGTCAGGCGTGTTAACTAATGAAAAACTGTTTTTT. Translated, it gives CASRKGSGVLTNEKLFF.

In DNA, the CDR3 is TGTGCCAGCAGCTTAATGGAGGGGGCTAGATATGGCTACACCTTC. Translated: CASSLMEGARYGYTF. This chain links TRBV7-9 with TRBJ1-2; 7 nucleotides agree with TRBD1. V shed 2 bases, J shed 5 bases, and the junction held 8 bases outside the gene matches. Per germline, CDR1 SEHNR and CDR2 FQNEAQ (reference sequence). The CDR3 runs 15 residues.

The CDR3 coding sequence is TGTGCCAGCAGCCCGCAGGGGGCAGGTTACTATGGCTACACCTTC. Residues: CASSPQGAGYYGYTF. This chain uses TRBV7-3 with TRBJ1-2; 8 bases are shared with TRBD1. V was pared by 5 bases and J by 3 bases, with 8 bases of the junction left unmatched. The CDR3 extends over 15 amino acids. Per germline, CDR1 SGHTA and CDR2 FQGTGA.

This clonotype has only a few counts. The chain has TRBV11-3 and TRBJ2-7, with 9 positions matching TRBD1. CDR3 size: 16 residues. Trimming took 2 bases from V and 6 from J; bases not matched to a gene: 11. Germline V gene lookup returns CDR1 SGHNT and CDR2 YENEEA. CDR3 nucleotides: TGTGCCAGCAGCTTACCTCGGACAGGGGACCCCTCCGAGCAGTACTTC. Translation gives CASSLPRTGDPSEQYF. Using reference TRBV11-3 and TRBJ2-7 for the parts outside the CDR3, the full variable domain is EAGVVQSPRYKIIEKKQPVAFWCNPISGHNTLYWYLQNLGQGPELLIRYENEEAVDDSQLPKDRFSAERLKGVDSTLKIQPAELGDSAVYLCASSLPRTGDPSEQYFGPGTRLTVT.

This clonotype was found many times. The chain uses TRBV4-1 and TRBJ2-1, with 7 bases matching TRBD1. This CDR3 spans 16 amino acids. Germline assignment: CDR1 MGHRA and CDR2 YSYEKL. Trimming removed 2 bases from V and 4 bases from J; junction bases left unmatched: 8. CDR3 nucleotide sequence: TGCGCCAGCAGCCAATCCCAAGGGGGCTATTACAATGAGCAGTTCTTC. It specifies CASSQSQGGYYNEQFF.

This clonotype was found many times. The chain is built from TRBV29-1 and TRBJ1-1; the D gene is possibly TRBD1 (5 bases). Germline V lookup: CDR1 SQVTM, CDR2 ANQGSEA. V lost 1 base and J 4 bases, leaving 10 bases between the germline ends. This CDR3 spans 13 amino acids. This CDR3 is CSVEVLRGTEAFF. The CDR3 DNA follows: TGCAGCGTTGAAGTCCTTAGGGGCACTGAAGCTTTCTTT.

This clonotype was counted a few times. The chain is built from TRBV18 and TRBJ2-7, with D hard to call. The CDR3 loop spans 14 amino acids. V was cut by 1 base and J by 0 bases, with 7 bases left in between. The germline gives CDR1 KGHSH, CDR2 LQKENI. CDR3 in DNA: TGTGCCAGCTCACCACTTCGAAGCTCCTACGAGCAGTACTTC. Protein product: CASSPLRSSYEQYF.

The chain joins TRBV7-9 to TRBJ1-4; weak D call: TRBD1 (6 bases). Germline lookup yields CDR1 SEHNR and CDR2 FQNEAQ (reference sequence). The CDR3 sequence is 14 residues long. The germline V and J ends were trimmed by 5 bases and 7 bases, with 14 bases remaining between them. CDR3 in DNA: TGTGCCAGCAGCCCCGGGACAAACTTTGAAAAACTGTTTTTT. Protein sequence: CASSPGTNFEKLFF.

The genes are TRBV3-1 and TRBJ1-1, with D maybe TRBD1 (5 bases). The germline V gene has CDR1 LGHDT and CDR2 YNNKEL (reference sequence). The CDR3 is 16 amino acids. The V end was cut by 0 bases, the J end by 0 bases, with 11 bases between. The CDR3 region is CASSQDGGLLNTEAFF. CDR3 DNA: TGTGCCAGCAGCCAAGATGGGGGTCTACTGAACACTGAAGCTTTCTTT.

The rearrangement links TRBV9 to TRBJ2-7; maybe TRBD2 (6 bases). Per germline, CDR1 SGDLS and CDR2 YYNGEE. The V end lost 0 bases, the J end lost 3 bases, and 13 bases lay between the germline ends. This CDR3 spans 15 amino acids. CDR3 protein: CASSVATGTLYEQYF. The DNA of the CDR3 is TGTGCCAGCAGCGTAGCAACCGGGACTCTCTACGAGCAGTACTTC.

In its sample, this clonotype was seen many times. The chain employs TRBV5-6 and TRBJ2-6, with no clear D. This CDR3 is built from 14 residues. The V gene's germline CDR1 is SGHDT and CDR2 YYEEEE. V was cut by 6 bases and J by 2 bases, with 9 bases left in between. The chain's CDR3 is CASTGGPGANVLTF. The CDR3, as DNA: TGTGCCAGCACCGGCGGACCTGGGGCCAACGTCCTGACTTTC.

This clonotype was seen ten or more times. The V and J genes are TRBV6-6 and TRBJ2-7; a possible D gene is TRBD2 (5 bases). Looked up from germline, CDR1 is MNHNY and CDR2 is SVGAGI (reference sequence). The CDR3 consists of 13 residues. The germline V and J ends were trimmed by 0 bases and 5 bases, with 8 bases remaining between them. The DNA for the CDR3 is TGTGCCAGCAGTTACTCGAGGGTTAACGAGCAGTACTTC. The encoded protein is CASSYSRVNEQYF.

This clonotype occurred many times. One end of the junction does not line up with germline, which may come from a read error. The rearrangement joins TRBV7-7 to TRBJ2-1; 14 bases align to TRBD2. CDR1 and CDR2 (germline): SSHAT, FNYEAQ (reference sequence). The CDR3 spans 15 residues. CDR3 sequence: CASSLGLAGDNEQFF. DNA for the CDR3: TGTGCTAGCAGCTTGGGACTAGCGGGGGACAATGAGCAGTTCTTC.

This clonotype has just a few counts. This chain joins TRBV5-8 and TRBJ2-7; D is unclear. This CDR3 spans 15 amino acids. From germline, CDR1 is SGHTS and CDR2 YDEGEE. V was trimmed by 0 bases and J by 1 base, leaving 11 bases between them. CDR3 coding DNA: TGTGCCAGCAGCTTGGGGGCCTCGGAATCCTACGAGCAGTACTTC. Residues: CASSLGASESYEQYF.

V and J are TRBV2 and TRBJ2-3, with D possibly called TRBD1 or TRBD2 (5 bases each). V dropped 8 bases and J dropped 5 bases, with 5 bases sitting between them. The CDR3 sequence is 10 residues long. Per germline, CDR1 SNHLY and CDR2 FYNNEI. The CDR3 spells CASGGDTQYF. The CDR3 DNA reads as TGTGCCAGCGGGGGAGATACGCAGTATTTT.

V and J are TRBV6-5 and TRBJ1-2; D ambiguous. The CDR3 has 14 amino acids. Germline values: CDR1 MNHEY, CDR2 SVGAGI. Trimming pared 2 bases from V and 8 bases from J, leaving 15 bases between. CDR3 bases: TGTGCCAGCAGTTACCTTGCCGCCGGTAACGGCTACACCTTC. The encoded protein is CASSYLAAGNGYTF.